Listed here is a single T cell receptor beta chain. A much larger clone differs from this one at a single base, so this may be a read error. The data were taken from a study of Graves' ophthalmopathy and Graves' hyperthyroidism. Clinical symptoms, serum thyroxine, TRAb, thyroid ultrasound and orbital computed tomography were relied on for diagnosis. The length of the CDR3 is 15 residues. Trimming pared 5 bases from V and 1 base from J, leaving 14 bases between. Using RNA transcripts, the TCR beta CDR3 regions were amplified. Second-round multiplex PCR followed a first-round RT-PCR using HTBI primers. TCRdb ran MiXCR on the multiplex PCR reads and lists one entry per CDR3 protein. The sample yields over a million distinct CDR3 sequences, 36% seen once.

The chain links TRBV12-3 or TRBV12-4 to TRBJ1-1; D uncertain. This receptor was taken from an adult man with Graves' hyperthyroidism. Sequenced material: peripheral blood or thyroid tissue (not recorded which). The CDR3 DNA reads TGTGCCAGCAGTCTAATGAGGCATGCGAACACTGAAGCTTTCTTT. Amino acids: CASSLMRHANTEAFF.